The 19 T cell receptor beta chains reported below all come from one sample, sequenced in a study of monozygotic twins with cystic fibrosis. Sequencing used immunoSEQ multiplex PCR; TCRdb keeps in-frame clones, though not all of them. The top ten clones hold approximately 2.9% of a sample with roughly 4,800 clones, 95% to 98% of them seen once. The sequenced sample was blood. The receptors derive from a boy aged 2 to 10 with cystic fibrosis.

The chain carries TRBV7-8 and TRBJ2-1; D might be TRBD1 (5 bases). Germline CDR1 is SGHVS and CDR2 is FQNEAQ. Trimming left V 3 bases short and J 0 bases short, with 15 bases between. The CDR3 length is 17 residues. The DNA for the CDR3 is TGTGCCAGCAGCTTTGCCCAATGGGGCAGCTCCTACAATGAGCAGTTCTTC. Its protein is CASSFAQWGSSYNEQFF. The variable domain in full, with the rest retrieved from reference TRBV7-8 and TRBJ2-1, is GAGVSQSPRYKVAKRGQDVALRCDPISGHVSLFWYQQALGQGPEFLTYFQNEAQLDKSGLPSDRFFAERPEGSVSTLKIQRTQQEDSAVYLCASSFAQWGSSYNEQFFGPGTRLTVL.

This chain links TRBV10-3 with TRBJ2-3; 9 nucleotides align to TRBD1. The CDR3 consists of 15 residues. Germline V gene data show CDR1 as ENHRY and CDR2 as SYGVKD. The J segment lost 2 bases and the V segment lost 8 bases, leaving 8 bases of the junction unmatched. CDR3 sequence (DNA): TGTGCCATCGGGGACAGGGTACAAGACACAGATACGCAGTATTTT. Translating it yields CAIGDRVQDTDTQYF.

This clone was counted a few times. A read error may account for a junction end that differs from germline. The CDR3 coding sequence is TGTGCTAGCAGCGCAGCCGGGACAGGGGAGCAGTACTTC. Translation: CASSAAGTGEQYF. This chain connects TRBV7-7 to TRBJ2-7; 9 nucleotides match TRBD1. Germline V gene sequence: CDR1 SSHAT, CDR2 FNYEAQ (reference sequence). The CDR3 runs 13 residues. The full variable domain, rest sourced from reference TRBV7-7 and TRBJ2-7, is GAGVSQSPRYKVTKRGQDVTLRCDPISSHATLYWYQQALGQGPEFLTYFNYEAQPDKSGLPSDRFSAERPEGSISTLTIQRTEQRDSAMYRCASSAAGTGEQYFGPGTRLTVT.

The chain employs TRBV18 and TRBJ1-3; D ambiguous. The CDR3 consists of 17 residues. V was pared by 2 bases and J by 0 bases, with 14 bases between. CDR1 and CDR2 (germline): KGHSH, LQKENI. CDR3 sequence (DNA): TGTGCCAGCTCACCAGATATGGTTCTCACCTCTGGAAACACCATATATTTT. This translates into CASSPDMVLTSGNTIYF.

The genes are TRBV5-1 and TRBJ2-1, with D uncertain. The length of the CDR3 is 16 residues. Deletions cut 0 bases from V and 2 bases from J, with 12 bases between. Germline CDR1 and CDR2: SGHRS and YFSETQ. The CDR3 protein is CASSLALRAPYNEQFF. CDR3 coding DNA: TGCGCCAGCAGCTTGGCACTTCGGGCCCCCTACAATGAGCAGTTCTTC.

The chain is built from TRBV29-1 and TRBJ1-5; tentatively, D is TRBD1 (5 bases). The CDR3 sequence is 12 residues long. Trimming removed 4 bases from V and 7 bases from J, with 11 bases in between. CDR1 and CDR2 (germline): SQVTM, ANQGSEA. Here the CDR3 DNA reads TGCAGCGTTGGAGGGGCAGGACAGCCCCAGCATTTT. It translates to CSVGGAGQPQHF.

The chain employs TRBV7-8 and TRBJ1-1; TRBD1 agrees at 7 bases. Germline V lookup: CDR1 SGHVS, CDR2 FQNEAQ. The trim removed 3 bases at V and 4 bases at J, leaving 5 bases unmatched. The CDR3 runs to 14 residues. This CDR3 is CASSFGQAFTEAFF. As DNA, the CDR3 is TGTGCCAGCAGCTTCGGACAGGCATTCACTGAAGCTTTCTTT.

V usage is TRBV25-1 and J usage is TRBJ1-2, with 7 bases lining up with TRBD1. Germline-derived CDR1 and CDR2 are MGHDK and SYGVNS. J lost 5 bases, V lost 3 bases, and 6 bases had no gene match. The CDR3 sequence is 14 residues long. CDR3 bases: TGTGCCAGCAGTGAGACAGGGACGTGGTATGGCTACACCTTC. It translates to CASSETGTWYGYTF.

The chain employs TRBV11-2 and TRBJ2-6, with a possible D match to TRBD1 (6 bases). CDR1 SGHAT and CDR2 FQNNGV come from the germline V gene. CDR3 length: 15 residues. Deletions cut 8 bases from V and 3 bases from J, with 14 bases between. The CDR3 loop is CASFTGISGANVLTF. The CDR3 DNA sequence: TGTGCCAGCTTCACAGGGATAAGTGGGGCCAACGTCCTGACTTTC.

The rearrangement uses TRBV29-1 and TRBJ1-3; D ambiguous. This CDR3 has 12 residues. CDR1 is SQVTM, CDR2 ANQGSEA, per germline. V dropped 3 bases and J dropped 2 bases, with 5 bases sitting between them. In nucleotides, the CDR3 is TGCAGCGTTGAGAAAGCTGGAAACACCATATATTTT. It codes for CSVEKAGNTIYF.

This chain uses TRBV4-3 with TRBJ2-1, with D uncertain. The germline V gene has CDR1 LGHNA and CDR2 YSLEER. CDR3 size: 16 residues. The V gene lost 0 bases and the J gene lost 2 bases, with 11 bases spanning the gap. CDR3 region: CASSQDFQKAYNEQFF. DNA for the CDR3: TGCGCCAGCAGCCAAGATTTCCAAAAAGCCTACAATGAGCAGTTCTTC.

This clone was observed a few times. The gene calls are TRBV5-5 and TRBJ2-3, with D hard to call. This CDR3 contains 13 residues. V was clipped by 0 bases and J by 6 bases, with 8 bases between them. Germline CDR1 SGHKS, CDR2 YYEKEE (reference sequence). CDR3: CASSLELGDTQYF. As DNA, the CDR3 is TGTGCCAGCAGCTTGGAGTTAGGCGATACGCAGTATTTT.

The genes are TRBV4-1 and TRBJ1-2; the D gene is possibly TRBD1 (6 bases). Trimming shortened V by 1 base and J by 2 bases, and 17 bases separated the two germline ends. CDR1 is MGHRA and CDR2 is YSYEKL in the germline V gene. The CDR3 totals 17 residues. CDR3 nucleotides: TGCGCCAGCAGCCAAGGGGAGAGGCGGGGGCACAACTATGGCTACACCTTC. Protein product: CASSQGERRGHNYGYTF.

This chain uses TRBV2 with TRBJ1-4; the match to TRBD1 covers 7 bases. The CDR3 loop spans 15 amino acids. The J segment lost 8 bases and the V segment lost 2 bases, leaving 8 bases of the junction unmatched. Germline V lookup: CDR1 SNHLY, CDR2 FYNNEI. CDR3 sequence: CASSENLAGGEKLFF. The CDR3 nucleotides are TGTGCCAGCAGTGAAAATTTGGCAGGGGGAGAAAAACTGTTTTTT.

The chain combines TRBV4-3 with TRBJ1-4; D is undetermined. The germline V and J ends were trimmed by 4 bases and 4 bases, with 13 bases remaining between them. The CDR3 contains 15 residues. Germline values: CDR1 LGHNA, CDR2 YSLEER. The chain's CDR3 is CASSLDSSGNEKLFF. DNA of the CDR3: TGCGCCAGCAGCCTAGACTCATCGGGTAATGAAAAACTGTTTTTT.

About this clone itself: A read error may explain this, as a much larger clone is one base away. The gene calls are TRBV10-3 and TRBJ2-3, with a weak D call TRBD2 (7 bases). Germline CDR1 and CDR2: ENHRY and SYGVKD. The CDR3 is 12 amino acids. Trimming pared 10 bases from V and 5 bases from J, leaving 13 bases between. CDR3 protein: CASGGSGDTQYF. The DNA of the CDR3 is TGTGCCAGCGGGGGCTCTGGAGATACGCAGTATTTT.

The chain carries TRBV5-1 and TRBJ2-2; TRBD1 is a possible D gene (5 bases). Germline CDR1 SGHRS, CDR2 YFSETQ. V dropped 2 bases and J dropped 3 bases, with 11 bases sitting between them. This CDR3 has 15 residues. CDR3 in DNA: TGCGCCAGCAGCTTAAGGACACAAGACACCGGGGAGCTGTTTTTT. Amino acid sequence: CASSLRTQDTGELFF.

The CDR3 DNA sequence: TGTGCCAGCTCTCGGACAGGGAATGGTGAGCAGTTCTTC. Translated: CASSRTGNGEQFF. This chain joins TRBV13 and TRBJ2-1, with 8 bases matching TRBD1. With 8 bases clipped from V and 9 bases from J, the junction kept 9 bases outside the gene matches. The CDR3 consists of 13 residues. In germline, CDR1 is PRHDT, CDR2 FYEKMQ (reference sequence).

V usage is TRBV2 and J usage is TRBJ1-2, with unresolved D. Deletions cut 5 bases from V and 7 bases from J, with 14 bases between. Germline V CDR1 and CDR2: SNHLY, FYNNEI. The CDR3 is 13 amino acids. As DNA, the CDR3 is TGTGCCAGCAGTCCGACGGACTGGGGTGGCTACACCTTC. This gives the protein CASSPTDWGGYTF.